The next 23 T cell receptor beta chains were all read from a single sample in a study of T cell responses to AZD1222 COVID-19 vaccine. Repertoires were generated with immunoSEQ multiplex PCR, while TCRdb's copy carries only in-frame clones and drops some. In the table there are 90,000 to 110,000 clones, roughly 88% of which are singletons. The sequencing used peripheral blood, collected on day 0 of AZD1222 vaccination. The receptor set was obtained from an adult in good health.

This chain links TRBV19 with TRBJ2-2; D is undetermined. The V gene's germline CDR1 is LNHDA and CDR2 SQIVND (reference sequence). Trimming cost V 7 bases and J 4 bases, with 16 bases left between them. The CDR3 sequence is 15 residues long. The CDR3 region has the DNA TGTGCCAGTACATTACTGGCCAAATCCACCGGGGAGCTGTTTTTT. Amino acid sequence: CASTLLAKSTGELFF.

V and J are TRBV6-2 or TRBV6-3 and TRBJ2-3; 8 nucleotides match TRBD2. Trimming removed 5 bases from V and 0 bases from J; junction bases left unmatched: 7. CDR3 length equals 16 residues. Germline V gives CDR1 MNHEY, CDR2 SVGEGT. The CDR3 here is CASSRTLAASTDTQYF. For the CDR3, the DNA is TGTGCCAGCAGTCGTACACTAGCGGCAAGCACAGATACGCAGTATTTT.

This clone was recorded only once. The V gene is TRBV6-5, the J gene TRBJ1-2; possible D gene TRBD1, 6 bases. V was cut by 7 bases and J by 2 bases, with 14 bases left in between. The CDR3 extends over 14 amino acids. The germline V gene encodes CDR1 MNHEY and CDR2 SVGAGI. DNA of the CDR3: TGTGCCAGCACTATCATAGGGGGGAACTATGGCTACACCTTC. As protein: CASTIIGGNYGYTF.

This chain uses TRBV29-1 with TRBJ2-1, with 7 nucleotides matching TRBD1. J lost 7 bases, V lost 4 bases, and 1 base had no gene match. Germline lookup yields CDR1 SQVTM and CDR2 ANQGSEA. The CDR3 is 11 amino acids. CDR3 DNA sequence: TGCAGCGTTGTACAGGGGAATGAGCAGTTCTTC. Translating it yields CSVVQGNEQFF.

In its sample, this clone was seen once. V and J are TRBV5-6 and TRBJ1-2; D remains ambiguous. The CDR3 contains 13 residues. Germline values: CDR1 SGHDT, CDR2 YYEEEE. With 6 bases removed from V and 5 bases from J, the gap between germline ends came to 14 bases. The CDR3 here is CASNGEIGYGYTF. As DNA, the CDR3 is TGTGCCAGCAACGGGGAGATAGGATATGGCTACACCTTC.

The chain couples TRBV19 to TRBJ2-1; 8 bases are shared with TRBD2. The CDR3 is made up of 13 amino acids. Germline trimming cut 4 bases from V and 4 bases from J; bases unmatched to any gene: 0. Germline values: CDR1 LNHDA, CDR2 SQIVND (reference sequence). The CDR3 sequence: CASSTGGYNEQFF. Here the CDR3 DNA reads TGTGCCAGTAGTACGGGGGGGTACAATGAGCAGTTCTTC. The entire variable domain, with the rest obtained from reference TRBV19 and TRBJ2-1, is as follows: DGGITQSPKYLFRKEGQNVTLSCEQNLNHDAMYWYRQDPGQGLRLIYYSQIVNDFQKGDIAEGYSVSREKKESFPLTVTSAQKNPTAFYLCASSTGGYNEQFFGPGTRLTVL.

This rearrangement joins TRBV7-8 to TRBJ1-1; D call uncertain. Germline V gene sequence: CDR1 SGHVS, CDR2 FQNEAQ. This CDR3 has 15 amino acids. Trimming stripped 4 bases from V and 0 bases from J, with 12 bases between. The DNA of the CDR3 is TGTGCCAGCAGCTCAAGCTCCAACATGAACACTGAAGCTTTCTTT. It encodes CASSSSSNMNTEAFF.

The chain joins TRBV6-5 to TRBJ2-3, with D perhaps matching TRBD2 (5 bases). CDR1 MNHEY and CDR2 SVGAGI come from the germline V gene. This CDR3 is built from 15 residues. Trimming pared 5 bases from V and 5 bases from J, leaving 17 bases between. The chain's CDR3 is CASSPSLIREDTQYF. The CDR3 region has the DNA TGTGCCAGCAGTCCTAGCTTAATTAGAGAAGATACGCAGTATTTT.

As regards this clone: The same CDR3 is also encoded by other DNA sequences in this sample. The chain uses TRBV20-1 and TRBJ1-1; a possible D gene is TRBD1 (5 bases). Germline V gene sequence: CDR1 DFQATT, CDR2 SNEGSKA (reference sequence). The CDR3 consists of 11 residues. Trimming removed 3 bases at V and 5 bases at J, with 7 bases between. The CDR3 spells CSARGDTEAFF. The CDR3, as DNA: TGCAGTGCTAGGGGGGATACTGAAGCTTTCTTT.

DNA for the CDR3: TGTGCCAGCAGCCAAAGGCGGGGGGCCTACGAGCAGTACTTC. It translates to CASSQRRGAYEQYF. This chain joins TRBV3-1 (or the pseudogene TRBV3-2) and TRBJ2-7; 8 nucleotides align to TRBD2. The V segment lost 2 bases and the J segment 2 bases; nucleotides outside the gene matches: 2. The V gene's germline CDR1 is LGHDT and CDR2 YNNKEL (reference sequence). This CDR3 is built from 14 residues.

The table lists this clone with a few counts. The chain joins TRBV15 to TRBJ1-2; D is perhaps TRBD1 (6 bases). This CDR3 region has 15 residues. CDR1 is LNHNV and CDR2 is YYDKDF in the germline V gene (reference sequence). V lost 5 bases and J lost 4, with 17 bases in between. The CDR3 sequence: CATSYRTGQFYGYTF. The CDR3 DNA follows: TGTGCCACCAGCTACCGTACCGGACAGTTCTATGGCTACACCTTC. The full variable domain, with the rest looked up from reference TRBV15 and TRBJ1-2, is DAMVIQNPRYQVTQFGKPVTLSCSQTLNHNVMYWYQQKSSQAPKLLFHYYDKDFNNEADTPDNFQSRRPNTSFCFLDIRSPGLGDTAMYLCATSYRTGQFYGYTFGSGTRLTVV.

The CDR3, as DNA: TGTGCCGCCCAGCGACAGGTGAACACTGAAGCTTTCTTT. As protein: CAAQRQVNTEAFF. The J gene is TRBJ1-1, the V gene TRBV19, with D tentatively TRBD1 (6 bases). Germline V gene data show CDR1 as LNHDA and CDR2 as SQIVND (reference sequence). The CDR3 spans 13 residues. The V gene lost 11 bases and the J gene lost 0 bases, with 13 bases spanning the gap.

The DNA of the CDR3 is TGTGCCAGCAGCTTAGTCGGGGCTGACTATGGCTACACCTTC. Amino acid sequence: CASSLVGADYGYTF. The chain couples TRBV7-2 to TRBJ1-2; weak D call: TRBD1 (5 bases). The CDR3 spans 14 residues. The V end lost 1 base, the J end lost 3 bases, and 9 bases lay between the germline ends. CDR1 SGHTA and CDR2 FQGNSA come from the germline V gene.

This clone was seen only once. The V call is TRBV7-6, the J call TRBJ2-5; D gene uncertain. This CDR3 spans 14 amino acids. Trimming removed 1 base from V and 0 bases from J, with 6 bases in between. Germline values: CDR1 SGHVS, CDR2 FNYEAQ. This CDR3 reads CASSLDPDQETQYF. In nucleotides, the CDR3 is TGTGCCAGCAGCTTAGACCCGGACCAAGAGACCCAGTACTTC.

This clone was seen a single time. This chain's CDR3 is CASSLEGVGQNDSPLHF. CDR3 in DNA: TGTGCCAGCAGCTTGGAGGGTGTGGGGCAGAACGATTCACCCCTCCACTTT. This chain connects TRBV5-4 to TRBJ1-6; the D gene is possibly TRBD1 (5 bases). CDR1 and CDR2 (germline): SGHNT, YYREEE (reference sequence). V was shortened by 0 bases and J by 8 bases, with 18 bases between the two germline ends. The CDR3 runs to 17 residues.

The J gene is TRBJ2-1, the V gene TRBV7-2; D may be TRBD1 (6 bases). The ends were cut back, 6 bases at V and 6 bases at J, with 15 bases in the middle. The CDR3 runs 14 residues. The germline gives CDR1 SGHTA, CDR2 FQGNSA. Here the CDR3 DNA reads TGTGCCAGCAGGATGGGGGCGGTTACCAATGAGCAGTTCTTC. Its translation: CASRMGAVTNEQFF.

The CDR3 sequence: CASSTIRDREFAGELFF. CDR3 in DNA: TGTGCCAGTAGTACGATCCGGGACAGGGAGTTTGCCGGGGAGCTGTTTTTT. This chain connects TRBV19 to TRBJ2-2; 9 nucleotides line up with TRBD1. J gave up 6 bases and V 4 bases, and 12 bases lay outside the gene matches. Germline-derived CDR1 and CDR2 are LNHDA and SQIVND (reference sequence). The CDR3 has 17 residues. Based on the CDR3 plus reference TRBV19 and TRBJ2-2, the full variable domain is DGGITQSPKYLFRKEGQNVTLSCEQNLNHDAMYWYRQDPGQGLRLIYYSQIVNDFQKGDIAEGYSVSREKKESFPLTVTSAQKNPTAFYLCASSTIRDREFAGELFFGEGSRLTVL.

This chain connects TRBV12-3 or TRBV12-4 to TRBJ1-1, with unresolved D. Trimming removed 3 bases at V and 7 bases at J, with 9 bases between. The CDR3 consists of 12 residues. CDR3 in amino acids: CASSFFGYEAFF. The DNA for the CDR3 is TGTGCCAGCAGTTTTTTCGGATATGAAGCTTTCTTT.

The genes are TRBV19 and TRBJ1-5, with D perhaps TRBD1 (6 bases). V dropped 5 bases and J dropped 4 bases, with 15 bases sitting between them. The CDR3 spans 15 residues. In germline, CDR1 is LNHDA, CDR2 SQIVND (reference sequence). The CDR3 sequence: CASSLTGGVNQPQHF. The CDR3 region has the DNA TGTGCCAGTAGTTTGACAGGCGGGGTGAATCAGCCCCAGCATTTT.

This rearrangement joins TRBV20-1 to TRBJ2-1; 7 bases are a match to TRBD2. V was pared by 3 bases and J by 4 bases, with 12 bases of the junction left unmatched. Looked up from germline, CDR1 is DFQATT and CDR2 is SNEGSKA (reference sequence). CDR3 size: 16 residues. CDR3 region: CSASYLRGGLYNEQFF. CDR3 nucleotide sequence: TGCAGTGCTAGTTACCTCCGCGGGGGACTTTACAATGAGCAGTTCTTC.

J is TRBJ1-2 and V is TRBV9; D call uncertain. The V and J ends lost 0 bases and 5 bases respectively, with 20 bases between them. The length of the CDR3 is 17 residues. The germline gives CDR1 SGDLS, CDR2 YYNGEE. The CDR3: CASSVGDLRLDKYGYTF. In DNA, the CDR3 is TGTGCCAGCAGCGTAGGTGATCTAAGGCTTGACAAGTATGGCTACACCTTC. The complete variable domain, with remaining parts taken from reference TRBV9 and TRBJ1-2, reads DSGVTQTPKHLITATGQRVTLRCSPRSGDLSVYWYQQSLDQGLQFLIQYYNGEERAKGNILERFSAQQFPDLHSELNLSSLELGDSALYFCASSVGDLRLDKYGYTFGSGTRLTVV.

The chain is built from TRBV7-2 and TRBJ2-1; 7 bases are a match to TRBD1. Germline trimming cut 2 bases from V and 0 bases from J; bases unmatched to any gene: 4. This CDR3 spans 16 amino acids. Per germline, CDR1 SGHTA and CDR2 FQGNSA. CDR3 coding DNA: TGTGCCAGCAGCTTACGACAGGGCTTCTCCTACAATGAGCAGTTCTTC. It specifies CASSLRQGFSYNEQFF.

The genes are TRBV9 and TRBJ1-5, with D maybe TRBD1 (6 bases). Trimming removed 3 bases at V and 2 bases at J, with 12 bases between. The length of the CDR3 is 15 residues. CDR1 and CDR2 from the germline V gene are SGDLS and YYNGEE. In DNA form, the CDR3 reads TGTGCCAGCAGCGCAGGGGTCGCGGGCAATCAGCCCCAGCATTTT. Translation: CASSAGVAGNQPQHF. Based on the CDR3 plus reference TRBV9 and TRBJ1-5, the full variable domain is DSGVTQTPKHLITATGQRVTLRCSPRSGDLSVYWYQQSLDQGLQFLIQYYNGEERAKGNILERFSAQQFPDLHSELNLSSLELGDSALYFCASSAGVAGNQPQHFGDGTRLSIL.